A single sample gave rise to the 27 T cell receptor beta chains below, sequenced in a study of T cell repertoires in cytomegalovirus infection. TCRdb fed the reads into MiXCR, producing one record per CDR3 protein. The data contain 150,000 to 200,000 distinct CDR3 sequences, about 21% of them singletons. Sample: PBMCs. Receptors were obtained from a human donor in good health (CMV status not recorded). Some clones in this sample may be carry-over from other donors' samples.

This rearrangement joins TRBV7-2 to TRBJ2-1; 14 bases align to TRBD2. The germline CDR1 and CDR2 sequences are SGHTA and FQGNSA. V gave up 5 bases and J gave up 9 bases; unmatched junction bases: 12. This CDR3 spans 17 amino acids. CDR3 in DNA: TGTGCCAGCAGCCCCTTACCGACTAGCGGGAGGGTCAGTGAGCAGTTCTTC. This sequence encodes CASSPLPTSGRVSEQFF.

In this sample, this clonotype turned up a few times. The chain carries TRBV7-6 and TRBJ2-1; D remains unclear. CDR1 is SGHVS and CDR2 is FNYEAQ in the germline V gene. The CDR3 is 14 amino acids. The V end was cut by 3 bases, the J end by 8 bases, with 14 bases between. This CDR3 is CASSFNSRSDEQFF. The CDR3 DNA reads TGTGCCAGCAGCTTCAACAGCCGGAGCGATGAGCAGTTCTTC.

About this clonotype itself: With a much larger clone just one base away, this may be a read error. The chain employs TRBV7-2 and TRBJ2-7; D uncertain. The CDR3 is made up of 16 amino acids. CDR1 and CDR2 (germline): SGHTA, FQGNSA. Trimming removed 1 base from V and 2 bases from J, with 15 bases in between. The CDR3 here is CASSLVSGGYAYEQYF. The CDR3 bases are TGTGCCAGCAGCTTAGTGTCGGGCGGATACGCCTACGAGCAGTACTTC.

At least ten counts were recorded for this clonotype. This sequence joins TRBV7-9 and TRBJ2-7, with a weak D call TRBD1 (6 bases). Germline CDR1 reads SEHNR; CDR2 reads FQNEAQ (reference sequence). This CDR3 comprises 13 residues. Trimming took off 5 bases at V and 3 bases at J, with 11 bases between the two ends. The CDR3: CASSHRDVYEQYF. The DNA of the CDR3 is TGTGCCAGCAGCCACAGGGATGTCTACGAGCAGTACTTC.

Points on this clonotype: This could be a read error, since a much larger clone is one nucleotide away. The CDR3 region is CANSEVPSGRLSYEQYF. DNA of the CDR3: TGTGCCAACAGTGAAGTTCCCAGCGGGAGGCTGTCCTACGAGCAGTACTTC. V gene TRBV6-1 combines with J gene TRBJ2-7; 9 nucleotides line up with TRBD2. This CDR3 region has 17 residues. Germline CDR1 is MNHNS and CDR2 is SASEGT.

In this sample, this clonotype turned up a few times. The chain is built from TRBV12-3 or TRBV12-4 and TRBJ1-1; 7 nucleotides agree with TRBD1. The CDR3 totals 16 residues. The ends lost 2 bases at V and 2 bases at J; junction bases unmatched: 8. CDR3 bases: TGTGCCAGCAGTTTATATTCGGGACAGACTAACACTGAAGCTTTCTTT. This codes for CASSLYSGQTNTEAFF.

This clonotype appeared a few times. The chain carries TRBV6-5 and TRBJ1-2; TRBD1 matches at 8 bases. The CDR3 totals 14 residues. J lost 8 bases, V lost 2 bases, and 7 bases had no gene match. Germline V gene data show CDR1 as MNHEY and CDR2 as SVGAGI. CDR3 DNA sequence: TGTGCCAGCAGTTACGTGGACAGGGCCGGCGGCTACACCTTC. This encodes CASSYVDRAGGYTF.

This clonotype was recorded a few times. This rearrangement joins TRBV14 to TRBJ2-3; D is ambiguous. V was shortened by 0 bases and J by 5 bases, with 9 bases between the two germline ends. CDR1 and CDR2 (germline): SGHDN, FVKESK. The CDR3 is 14 residues long. CDR3: CASSQDQAGDTQYF. The CDR3 DNA is TGTGCCAGCAGCCAAGATCAGGCTGGAGATACGCAGTATTTT.

Only a few counts were recorded for this clonotype. J is TRBJ2-4 and V is TRBV28; TRBD1 agrees at 7 bases. V dropped 4 bases and J dropped 7; count of bases not matched to a gene: 7. The germline V gene has CDR1 MDHEN and CDR2 SYDVKM. The CDR3 covers 14 residues. The CDR3 nucleotides are TGTGCCAGCAGTTCCACCACAGGGGTGAACATTCAGTACTTC. Translation gives CASSSTTGVNIQYF.

Worth noting for this clonotype: This may be a read error, as it is one base from a much larger clone. This chain uses TRBV11-2 with TRBJ1-5; D is ambiguous. V lost 1 base, J lost 4 bases, and 8 bases lay in between. The CDR3 has 14 residues. CDR1 is SGHAT and CDR2 is FQNNGV in the germline V gene. CDR3 protein: CASSLGQKNQPQHF. The CDR3 DNA is TGTGCCAGCAGCTTAGGCCAGAAGAATCAGCCCCAGCATTTT.

In its sample, this clonotype was seen a few times. The chain carries TRBV28 and TRBJ2-3; tentative D call: TRBD2 (6 bases). Trimming left V 2 bases short and J 0 bases short, with 15 bases between. Germline V gives CDR1 MDHEN, CDR2 SYDVKM. The CDR3 is made up of 17 amino acids. The CDR3 DNA follows: TGTGCCAGCAGTTTAGAGCGACTAGGGAATAGCACAGATACGCAGTATTTT. Translating it yields CASSLERLGNSTDTQYF.

This clonotype was seen more than once but under ten times. This chain links TRBV7-2 with TRBJ2-1, with 10 bases that match TRBD1. Germline assignment: CDR1 SGHTA and CDR2 FQGNSA. Trimming cost V 5 bases and J 8 bases; bases outside gene matches: 12. CDR3 size: 16 residues. The CDR3 is CASSPQGTGVGHEQFF. Here the CDR3 DNA reads TGTGCCAGCAGCCCCCAGGGGACAGGGGTTGGGCATGAGCAGTTCTTC.

This clonotype was recorded a few times. The chain couples TRBV5-4 to TRBJ2-1; 7 bases line up with TRBD2. CDR1 SGHNT and CDR2 YYREEE come from the germline V gene (reference sequence). V lost 1 base and J lost 7; bases outside the gene matches: 5. This CDR3 has 14 amino acids. CDR3 sequence: CASSLSTSVNEQFF. Here the CDR3 DNA reads TGTGCCAGCAGCTTGAGTACTAGCGTAAATGAGCAGTTCTTC.

In this sample, this clonotype turned up a few times. The V and J genes are TRBV2 and TRBJ2-7, with 10 bases that match TRBD1. The germline CDR1 and CDR2 sequences are SNHLY and FYNNEI. The CDR3 sequence is 15 residues long. V trimming: 5 bases; J trimming: 5 bases; junction bases outside the gene matches: 9. The CDR3 bases are TGTGCCAGCAGTCAGCCGGGACAGGGGACCCACGAGCAGTACTTC. Its protein is CASSQPGQGTHEQYF.

The chain carries TRBV4-1 and TRBJ2-4; D is unclear. Germline CDR1 reads MGHRA; CDR2 reads YSYEKL. There are 15 residues in the CDR3. Trimming removed 0 bases from V and 6 bases from J, with 12 bases in between. The CDR3 nucleotides read TGCGCCAGCAGCCAAGATGCTACGATCCTAAACATTCAGTACTTC. Its translation: CASSQDATILNIQYF.

The chain combines TRBV11-2 with TRBJ1-1, with a weak D call TRBD1 (5 bases). From germline, CDR1 is SGHAT and CDR2 FQNNGV. V was cut by 8 bases and J by 8 bases, with 18 bases left in between. This CDR3 spans 13 amino acids. CDR3: CASRPRGAAEAFF. The CDR3 DNA follows: TGTGCCAGCCGACCGCGCGGGGCGGCGGAAGCTTTCTTT. The full variable domain, completed using reference TRBV11-2 and TRBJ1-1, is EAGVAQSPRYKIIEKRQSVAFWCNPISGHATLYWYQQILGQGPKLLIQFQNNGVVDDSQLPKDRFSAERLKGVDSTLKIQPAKLEDSAVYLCASRPRGAAEAFFGQGTRLTVV.

Notes on this clonotype: Compared with germline, one end of the junction differs, possibly owing to a read error. V usage is TRBV29-1 and J usage is TRBJ2-3; D may be TRBD1 (6 bases). Germline assignment: CDR1 SQVTM and CDR2 ANQGSEA. The CDR3 has 11 amino acids. Written as DNA, the CDR3 is TGCAGCGTTGGGGATAGGGACAAAGGACGTTTT. Residues: CSVGDRDKGRF.

The sample holds one count of this clonotype. The chain is built from TRBV7-4 and TRBJ1-2; D is unclear. CDR3 size: 13 residues. V was shortened by 4 bases and J by 2 bases, with 8 bases between the two germline ends. The germline CDR1 and CDR2 sequences are SGHVT and SQSDAQ. CDR3 nucleotides: TGTGCCAGCAGCTCGGGCGAGAACTATGGCTACACCTTC. Residues: CASSSGENYGYTF.

The rearrangement joins TRBV6-2 or TRBV6-3 to TRBJ2-3; 7 bases are shared with TRBD2. CDR1 is MNHEY and CDR2 is SVGEGT in the germline V gene. V dropped 2 bases and J dropped 2; count of bases not matched to a gene: 4. The CDR3 spans 15 residues. In DNA form, the CDR3 reads TGTGCCAGCAGTTACAGGGGAGGGAACACAGATACGCAGTATTTT. Protein product: CASSYRGGNTDTQYF.

This chain connects TRBV20-1 to TRBJ1-3; D ambiguous. Germline V gene sequence: CDR1 DFQATT, CDR2 SNEGSKA (reference sequence). The ends were cut back, 0 bases at V and 4 bases at J, with 13 bases in the middle. The CDR3 has 15 residues. This chain's CDR3 is CSARDPRAAGNTIYF. For the CDR3, the DNA is TGCAGTGCTAGAGATCCCCGGGCAGCCGGAAACACCATATATTTT.

V usage is TRBV7-2 and J usage is TRBJ1-2, with 7 bases aligning to TRBD1. Germline CDR1 reads SGHTA; CDR2 reads FQGNSA. The CDR3 runs 14 residues. After removal of 3 bases from V and 8 bases from J, the junction contained 9 bases not matched to a gene. CDR3 amino acids: CASSFGARGRGYTF. The CDR3, as DNA: TGTGCCAGCAGCTTTGGGGCCAGGGGGAGAGGCTACACCTTC.

A note on this clonotype: With a much larger clone just one base away, this may be a read error. This chain connects TRBV7-2 to TRBJ1-2, with TRBD1 identical over 7 bases. This CDR3 spans 14 amino acids. V shed 6 bases and J 4 bases; nucleotides not matched to a gene: 8. Germline CDR1 is SGHTA and CDR2 is FQGNSA. CDR3 DNA: TGTGCCAGCAGATTCGCCGGACAGGCCTATGGCTACACCTTC. Its translation is CASRFAGQAYGYTF. The full variable domain, its missing parts supplied by reference TRBV7-2 and TRBJ1-2, is GAGVSQSPSNKVTEKGKDVELRCDPISGHTALYWYRQSLGQGLEFLIYFQGNSAPDKSGLPSDRFSAERTGGSVSTLTIQRTQQEDSAVYLCASRFAGQAYGYTFGSGTRLTVV.

The gene calls are TRBV5-6 and TRBJ2-1; 13 bases map to TRBD2. Germline V lookup: CDR1 SGHDT, CDR2 YYEEEE. V lost 3 bases, J lost 6 bases, and 9 bases stayed unmatched. The CDR3 is made up of 17 amino acids. For the CDR3, the DNA is TGTGCCAGCAGCTCGGGACTAGCGGGATGGGGGGCCAATGAGCAGTTCTTC. This translates into CASSSGLAGWGANEQFF.

In its sample, this clonotype was seen many times. This chain uses TRBV28 with TRBJ2-7; 8 bases agree with TRBD2. The CDR3 is 16 residues long. J lost 1 base, V lost 2 bases, and 7 bases had no gene match. Per the germline V gene, CDR1 is MDHEN and CDR2 is SYDVKM. The CDR3 sequence: CASSLGRAGGSYEQYF. Written as DNA, the CDR3 is TGTGCCAGCAGTTTAGGCAGGGCGGGAGGTTCCTACGAGCAGTACTTC.

This clonotype was found a few times. The J gene is TRBJ2-1, the V gene TRBV7-3; unclear D gene. The CDR3 totals 13 residues. Germline values: CDR1 SGHTA, CDR2 FQGTGA. The V gene lost 2 bases and the J gene lost 10 bases, with 12 bases spanning the gap. CDR3 protein: CASSLLGPGEQFF. The CDR3, as DNA: TGTGCCAGCAGCTTATTAGGTCCTGGGGAGCAGTTCTTC. The full variable domain, completed using reference TRBV7-3 and TRBJ2-1, is GAGVSQTPSNKVTEKGKYVELRCDPISGHTALYWYRQSLGQGPEFLIYFQGTGAADDSGLPNDRFFAVRPEGSVSTLKIQRTERGDSAVYLCASSLLGPGEQFFGPGTRLTVL.

This clonotype turned up a few times. This chain connects TRBV5-5 to TRBJ2-2, with a possible D match to TRBD2 (5 bases). Germline V gene sequence: CDR1 SGHKS, CDR2 YYEKEE (reference sequence). This CDR3 spans 13 amino acids. Trimming removed 5 bases at V and 1 base at J, with 6 bases between. The CDR3 region has the DNA TGTGCCAGCAGGGAGGTGAACACCGGGGAGCTGTTTTTT. This sequence encodes CASREVNTGELFF. The whole variable domain, remainder taken from reference TRBV5-5 and TRBJ2-2, is DAGVTQSPTHLIKTRGQQVTLRCSPISGHKSVSWYQQVLGQGPQFIFQYYEKEERGRGNFPDRFSARQFPNYSSELNVNALLLGDSALYLCASREVNTGELFFGEGSRLTVL.

This clonotype came up many times. The chain recombines TRBV7-8 with TRBJ2-5; 14 bases are a match to TRBD2. Germline V lookup: CDR1 SGHVS, CDR2 FQNEAQ. The CDR3 runs to 17 residues. V was clipped by 5 bases and J by 3 bases; unmatched bases: 8. The chain's CDR3 is CASSPTPGLAGEETQYF. The DNA of the CDR3 is TGTGCCAGCAGCCCGACGCCGGGACTAGCGGGGGAAGAGACCCAGTACTTC.